The sample holds many counts of the clone carrying this TCR beta chain. The antigen remains unidentified. The sample originates from a study of T cells in Graves' hyperthyroidism and ophthalmopathy. Study summary: Peripheral blood samples were taken at initial diagnosis, prior to any treatment. Findings and limits, study-wide: Most thyroid clonotypes with frequency above 0.001 were detected in blood.

Amplification targeted TCR beta CDR3 regions from RNA transcripts. Researchers ran a first-round RT-PCR on the TCR CDR3 using the HTBI primer set. MiXCR, applied by TCRdb to the multiplex PCR reads, yields one record per CDR3 protein. The sample shows about 560,000 distinct CDR3 sequences, 16% of them seen only once. With 3 bases clipped from V and 0 bases from J, the junction kept 9 bases outside the gene matches. The germline V gene encodes CDR1 DFQATT and CDR2 SNEGSKA (reference sequence). This CDR3 has 16 residues. Material for sequencing was blood. The chain combines TRBV20-1 with TRBJ1-2, with 8 bases matching TRBD1. The TCR was taken from a young woman with Graves' hyperthyroidism. The CDR3 nucleotides read TGCAGTGCTAGCCTCGGACAGGGCCGTTCTAACTATGGCTACACCTTC. This sequence encodes CSASLGQGRSNYGYTF.